One sample yielded the 12 T cell receptor beta chains listed below, sequenced in a study of blood T cell repertoires in COVID-19. The data were produced by immunoSEQ multiplex PCR, yet TCRdb's version contains in-frame clones alone and is incomplete. The repertoire holds approximately 80,000 clones, with over 70% as singletons. The sequenced sample was peripheral blood. The origin of the receptors is a human donor in a cohort sampled during active COVID-19.

The chain recombines TRBV27 with TRBJ1-5; TRBD1 matches 10 bases. Germline trimming cut 2 bases from V and 4 bases from J; bases unmatched to any gene: 2. The V gene's germline CDR1 is MNHEY and CDR2 SMNVEV (reference sequence). This CDR3 region has 15 residues. As DNA, the CDR3 is TGTGCCAGCAGTTTAGACAGGGGGCCGAATCAGCCCCAGCATTTT. It specifies CASSLDRGPNQPQHF.

The gene calls are TRBV4-3 and TRBJ2-3, with D maybe TRBD2 (6 bases). CDR1 is LGHNA and CDR2 is YSLEER in the germline V gene. V was trimmed by 1 base and J by 6 bases, leaving 8 bases between them. CDR3 length equals 13 residues. This CDR3 is CASSQVGRDTQYF. Here the CDR3 DNA reads TGCGCCAGCAGCCAAGTGGGGAGGGATACGCAGTATTTT.

The rearrangement joins TRBV5-1 to TRBJ1-5; D uncertain. V was shortened by 4 bases and J by 4 bases, with 12 bases between the two germline ends. The CDR3 runs to 14 residues. Germline assignment: CDR1 SGHRS and CDR2 YFSETQ. CDR3 residues: CASSASGQNQPQHF. The CDR3, as DNA: TGCGCCAGCAGCGCCAGCGGTCAAAATCAGCCCCAGCATTTT.

The chain is built from TRBV5-1 and TRBJ2-6; possible D gene TRBD1, 5 bases. V lost 4 bases to trimming and J lost 0 bases, with 17 bases between them. The CDR3 totals 18 residues. From germline, CDR1 is SGHRS and CDR2 YFSETQ. The CDR3 DNA is TGCGCCAGCAGCCCCTGGGGTTGGACATACTCTGGGGCCAACGTCCTGACTTTC. Its protein is CASSPWGWTYSGANVLTF.

This clone has only a few counts. The chain links TRBV5-6 to TRBJ1-1, with D unresolved. Deletions cut 3 bases from V and 4 bases from J, with 16 bases between. CDR3 length equals 15 residues. The germline V gene encodes CDR1 SGHDT and CDR2 YYEEEE. The CDR3 sequence: CASSSRGRGFTEAFF. CDR3 nucleotides: TGTGCCAGCAGCTCGAGAGGGCGAGGCTTCACTGAAGCTTTCTTT.

The CDR3 loop is CASSWEAGETQYF. CDR3 coding DNA: TGCGCCAGCAGCTGGGAGGCGGGAGAGACCCAGTACTTC. The chain has TRBV5-1 and TRBJ2-5; tentatively, D is TRBD2 (6 bases). Germline V gene data show CDR1 as SGHRS and CDR2 as YFSETQ. With 3 bases removed from V and 4 bases from J, the gap between germline ends came to 10 bases. The CDR3 consists of 13 residues.

The rearrangement joins TRBV28 to TRBJ1-3; no reliable D call. The CDR3 consists of 15 residues. V shed 5 bases and J shed 0 bases, with 11 bases lying between them. Germline values: CDR1 MDHEN, CDR2 SYDVKM. The CDR3 region is CASSTVPGSGNTIYF. In nucleotides, the CDR3 is TGTGCCAGCAGTACTGTTCCTGGCTCTGGAAACACCATATATTTT.

The chain employs TRBV4-3 and TRBJ1-1, with a weak D call TRBD1 (5 bases). Germline CDR1 is LGHNA and CDR2 is YSLEER. The length of the CDR3 is 13 residues. Trimming left V 4 bases short and J 1 base short, with 7 bases between. The DNA of the CDR3 is TGCGCCAGCAGCCGAGACAGGAACACTGAAGCTTTCTTT. Protein: CASSRDRNTEAFF.

The V call is TRBV2, the J call TRBJ1-5, with D perhaps TRBD1 (6 bases). Trimming left V 5 bases short and J 4 bases short, with 21 bases between. Germline values: CDR1 SNHLY, CDR2 FYNNEI. The CDR3 sequence is 17 residues long. CDR3 DNA sequence: TGTGCCAGCAGTCCTCGTATCGGGACACAGGATAATCAGCCCCAGCATTTT. It yields the protein CASSPRIGTQDNQPQHF.

The V call is TRBV19, the J call TRBJ1-3; no definite D call. V was clipped by 5 bases and J by 4 bases, with 12 bases between them. This CDR3 region has 14 residues. The germline V gene encodes CDR1 LNHDA and CDR2 SQIVND (reference sequence). The CDR3 spells CASSSSVVGNTIYF. The CDR3 region has the DNA TGTGCCAGTAGTTCGTCGGTGGTCGGAAACACCATATATTTT. The full variable domain, completed using reference TRBV19 and TRBJ1-3, is DGGITQSPKYLFRKEGQNVTLSCEQNLNHDAMYWYRQDPGQGLRLIYYSQIVNDFQKGDIAEGYSVSREKKESFPLTVTSAQKNPTAFYLCASSSSVVGNTIYFGEGSWLTVV.

The V gene is TRBV29-1, the J gene TRBJ1-2; maybe TRBD1 (5 bases). The CDR3 extends over 14 amino acids. CDR1 and CDR2 from the germline V gene are SQVTM and ANQGSEA. Trimming shortened V by 3 bases and J by 0 bases, and 11 bases separated the two germline ends. The CDR3, as DNA: TGCAGCGTTGAGCAGGGTACATCTAACTATGGCTACACCTTC. This gives the protein CSVEQGTSNYGYTF.

The chain is built from TRBV7-8 and TRBJ2-6, with 12 bases lining up with TRBD2. The CDR3 is 20 amino acids. The V and J ends lost 2 bases and 0 bases, in that order; junction bases with no gene match: 8. The V gene's germline CDR1 is SGHVS and CDR2 FQNEAQ. This CDR3 reads CASSLLGLAGLSSGANVLTF. The CDR3 region has the DNA TGTGCCAGCAGCTTACTCGGACTAGCGGGGTTGAGCTCTGGGGCCAACGTCCTGACTTTC.